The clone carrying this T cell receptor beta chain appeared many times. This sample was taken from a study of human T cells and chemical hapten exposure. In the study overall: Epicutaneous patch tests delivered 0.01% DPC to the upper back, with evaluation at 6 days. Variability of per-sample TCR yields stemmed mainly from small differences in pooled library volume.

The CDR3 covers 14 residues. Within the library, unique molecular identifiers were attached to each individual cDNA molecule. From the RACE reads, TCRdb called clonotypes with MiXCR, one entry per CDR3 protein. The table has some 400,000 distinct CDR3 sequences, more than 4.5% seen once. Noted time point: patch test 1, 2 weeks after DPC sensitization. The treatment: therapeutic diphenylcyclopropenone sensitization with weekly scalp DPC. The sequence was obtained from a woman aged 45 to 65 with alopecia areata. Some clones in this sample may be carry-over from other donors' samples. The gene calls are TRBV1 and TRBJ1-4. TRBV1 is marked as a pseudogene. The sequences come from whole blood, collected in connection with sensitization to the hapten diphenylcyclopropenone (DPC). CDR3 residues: CTTPHPGRVKKLFF. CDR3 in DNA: TGCACCACTCCTCATCCAGGGAGGGTGAAAAAACTGTTTTTT.